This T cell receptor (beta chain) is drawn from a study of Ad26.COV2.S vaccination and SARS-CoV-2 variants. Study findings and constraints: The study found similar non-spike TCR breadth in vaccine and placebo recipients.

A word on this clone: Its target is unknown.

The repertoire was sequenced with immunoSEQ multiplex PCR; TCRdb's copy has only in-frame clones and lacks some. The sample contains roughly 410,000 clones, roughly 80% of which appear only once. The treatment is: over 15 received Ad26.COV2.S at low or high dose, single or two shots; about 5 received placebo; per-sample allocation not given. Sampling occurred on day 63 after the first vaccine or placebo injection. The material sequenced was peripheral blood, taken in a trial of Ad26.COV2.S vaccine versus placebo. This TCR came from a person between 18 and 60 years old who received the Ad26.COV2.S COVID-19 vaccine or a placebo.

The CDR3: CATSIDTSNQPQHF. CDR3 nucleotides: TGTGCCACCAGCATCGACACTAGCAATCAGCCCCAGCATTTT. The chain carries TRBV15 and TRBJ1-5; no reliable D call. This CDR3 is built from 14 residues. V was cut by 4 bases and J by 0 bases, with 7 bases left in between. Germline CDR1 is LNHNV and CDR2 is YYDKDF (reference sequence).